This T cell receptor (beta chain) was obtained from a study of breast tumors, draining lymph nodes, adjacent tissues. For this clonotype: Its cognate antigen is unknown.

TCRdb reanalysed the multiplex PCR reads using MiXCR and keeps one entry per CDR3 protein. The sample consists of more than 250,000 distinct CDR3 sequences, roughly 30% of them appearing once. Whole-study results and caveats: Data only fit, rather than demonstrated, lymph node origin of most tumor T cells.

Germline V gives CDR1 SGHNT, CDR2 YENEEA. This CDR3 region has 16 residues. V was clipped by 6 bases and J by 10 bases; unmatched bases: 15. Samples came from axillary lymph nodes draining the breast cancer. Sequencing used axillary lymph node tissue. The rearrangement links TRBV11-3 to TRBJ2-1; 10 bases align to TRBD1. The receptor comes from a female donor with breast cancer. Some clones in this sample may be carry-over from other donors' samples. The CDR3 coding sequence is TGTGCCAGCAGGGGATTAGGGACAGGGGATGTCCGGGAGCAGTTCTTC. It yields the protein CASRGLGTGDVREQFF.